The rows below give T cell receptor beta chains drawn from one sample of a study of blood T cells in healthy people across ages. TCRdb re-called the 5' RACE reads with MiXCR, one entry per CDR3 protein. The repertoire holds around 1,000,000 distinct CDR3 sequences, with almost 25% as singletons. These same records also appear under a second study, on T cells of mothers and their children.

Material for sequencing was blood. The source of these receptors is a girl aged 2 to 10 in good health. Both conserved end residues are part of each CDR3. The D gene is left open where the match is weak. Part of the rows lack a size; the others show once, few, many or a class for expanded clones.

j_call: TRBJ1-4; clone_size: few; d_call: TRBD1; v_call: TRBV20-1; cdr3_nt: TGCAGTGCTAGAGATAGACAGGGGTATGAAAAACTGTTTTTT; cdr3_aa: CSARDRQGYEKLFF
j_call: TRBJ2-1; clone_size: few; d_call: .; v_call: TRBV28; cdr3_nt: TGTGCCAGCAGAGGCTTACTTGTAGGGAATGAGCAGTTCTTC; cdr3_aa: CASRGLLVGNEQFF
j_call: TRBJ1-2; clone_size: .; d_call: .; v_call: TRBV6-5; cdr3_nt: TGTGCCAGCAGTTACTGGAGGGGGGACTATGGCTACACCTTC; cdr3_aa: CASSYWRGDYGYTF
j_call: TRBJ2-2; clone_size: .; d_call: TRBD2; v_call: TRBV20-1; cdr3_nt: TGCAGTGCCAGCTCGAGCGGGGGCCCGAACACCGGGGAGCTGTTTTTT; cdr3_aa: CSASSSGGPNTGELFF
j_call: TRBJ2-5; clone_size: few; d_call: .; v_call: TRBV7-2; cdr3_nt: TGTGCCAGCAAACGTCTAAACCAAGAGACCCAGTACTTC; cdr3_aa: CASKRLNQETQYF
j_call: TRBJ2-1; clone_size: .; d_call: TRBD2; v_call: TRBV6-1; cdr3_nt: TGTGCCACCTATAGCGCAAGTTTAGCGGGGGGGTATTCATTCTTC; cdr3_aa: CATYSASLAGGYSFF
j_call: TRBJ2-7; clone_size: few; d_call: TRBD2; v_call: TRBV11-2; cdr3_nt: TGTGCCTCTAAAGCGGGAGGTAGCGACGGGCAGTACTTC; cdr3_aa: CASKAGGSDGQYF
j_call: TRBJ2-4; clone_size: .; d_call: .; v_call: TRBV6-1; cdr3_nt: TGTGCCAGCAGTGAAGGGGGGTTCCTAGCCAAAAACATTCAGTACTTC; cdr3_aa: CASSEGGFLAKNIQYF
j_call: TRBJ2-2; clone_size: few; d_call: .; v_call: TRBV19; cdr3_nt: TGTGCCAGTCGTTCACAAAGTTCCACCGGGGAGCTGTTTTTT; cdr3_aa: CASRSQSSTGELFF
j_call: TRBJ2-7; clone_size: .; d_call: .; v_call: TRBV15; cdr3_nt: TGTGCCACCAGCAGAGATCGGACAGAGGGATTTGAGCAGTACTTC; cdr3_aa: CATSRDRTEGFEQYF
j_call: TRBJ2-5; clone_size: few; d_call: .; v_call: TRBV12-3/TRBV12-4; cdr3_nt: TGTGCCAGCGGTCGGGCTTCGCAAGAGACCCAGTACTTC; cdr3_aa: CASGRASQETQYF
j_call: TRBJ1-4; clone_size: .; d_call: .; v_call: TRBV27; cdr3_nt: TGTGCCAGCACAGGGGCACATGAAAAACTGTTTTTT; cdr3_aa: CASTGAHEKLFF
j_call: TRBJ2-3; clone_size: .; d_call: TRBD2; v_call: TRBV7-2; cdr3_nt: TGTGCCAGCAGCGCGACTAGCGGAGCTACAGATACGCAGTATTTT; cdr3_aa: CASSATSGATDTQYF
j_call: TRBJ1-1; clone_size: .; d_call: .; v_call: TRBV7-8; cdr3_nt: TGTGCCAGCAGCTTAGTCGGCCCAAACACTGAAGCTTTCTTT; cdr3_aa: CASSLVGPNTEAFF
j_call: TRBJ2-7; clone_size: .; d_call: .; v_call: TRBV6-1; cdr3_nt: TGTGCCAGCATGGACCACGGATACGAGCAGTACTTC; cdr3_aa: CASMDHGYEQYF
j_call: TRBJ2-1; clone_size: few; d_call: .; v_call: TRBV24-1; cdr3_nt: TGTGCCACCAGTGATTCATATCGTGAGGGGGATGAGCAGTTCTTC; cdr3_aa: CATSDSYREGDEQFF
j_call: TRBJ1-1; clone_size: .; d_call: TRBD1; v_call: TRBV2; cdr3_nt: TGTGCCAGCAGGGGGACAGGGACCCTCATGAACACTGAAGCTTTCTTT; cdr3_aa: CASRGTGTLMNTEAFF
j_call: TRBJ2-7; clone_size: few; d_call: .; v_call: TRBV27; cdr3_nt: TGTGCCAGCAGTTTGAGGGGCATTTACGAGCAGTACTTC; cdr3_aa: CASSLRGIYEQYF
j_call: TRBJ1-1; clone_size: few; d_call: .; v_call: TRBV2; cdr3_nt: TGTGCCAGCAGTGACGGCGCCGGGAACACTGAAGCTTTCTTT; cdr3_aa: CASSDGAGNTEAFF
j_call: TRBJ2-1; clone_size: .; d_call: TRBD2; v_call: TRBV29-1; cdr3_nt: TGCAGCGTTGAAGACTGGGAGGGAGGGTTCTTC; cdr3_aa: CSVEDWEGGFF
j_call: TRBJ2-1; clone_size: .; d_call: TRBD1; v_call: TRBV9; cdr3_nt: TGTGCCAGCAGCGTCCCAAGGGACAGTAGGGACAATGAGCAGTTCTTC; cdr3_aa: CASSVPRDSRDNEQFF
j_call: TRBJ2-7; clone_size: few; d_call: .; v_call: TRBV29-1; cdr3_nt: TGCAGCGTTGAGCAGGATACCTACGAGCAGTACTTC; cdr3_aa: CSVEQDTYEQYF
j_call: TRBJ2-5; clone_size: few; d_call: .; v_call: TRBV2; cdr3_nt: TGTGCCAGCAAGTCCATGGAGACCCAGTACTTC; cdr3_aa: CASKSMETQYF
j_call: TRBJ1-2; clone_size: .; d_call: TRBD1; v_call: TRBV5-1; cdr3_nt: TGCGCCAGCGGCTACGGACAGGGCAACTATGGCTACACCTTC; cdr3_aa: CASGYGQGNYGYTF
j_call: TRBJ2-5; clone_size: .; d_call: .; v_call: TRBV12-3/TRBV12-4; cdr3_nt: TGTGCCAGCAGGGGAGGACAGCTTTTTCAAGAGACCCAGTACTTC; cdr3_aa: CASRGGQLFQETQYF